This T cell receptor beta chain was retrieved from a study of T cell changes during pregnancy in multiple sclerosis. Produced via immunoSEQ multiplex PCR; TCRdb's table is partial and in-frame only. The data hold tens of thousands of clones, with approximately 88% observed a single time. CDR1 is MNHEY, CDR2 SVGAGI, per germline. V was shortened by 6 bases and J by 7 bases, with 13 bases between the two germline ends. CDR3 size: 14 residues. This clone appeared a few times. This TCR was sampled from a female donor in good health, enrolled as a control in a pregnancy study. The chain carries TRBV6-5 and TRBJ1-6, with D maybe TRBD1 (5 bases). The material sequenced was peripheral blood, taken in the first trimester of pregnancy. The CDR3 here is CASSRRGTNSPLHF. CDR3 nucleotides: TGTGCCAGCAGCCGCCGGGGGACCAATTCACCCCTCCACTTT.